These 14 T cell receptor beta chains share one sample of origin, sequenced in a study of T cell changes during pregnancy in multiple sclerosis. Using immunoSEQ multiplex PCR, the repertoire was profiled, and TCRdb retains in-frame clones only, with some absent. The sample holds 43,000 or so clones, approximately 90% seen once. The material sequenced was PBMCs (not recorded whether the cells were cultured). These receptors all stem from a female donor with multiple sclerosis, enrolled in a pregnancy study.

CDR3 sequence: CASSLADDRPSEQYF. Written as DNA, the CDR3 is TGCGCCAGCAGCTTGGCCGATGACAGACCTAGTGAGCAGTACTTC. The chain carries TRBV5-1 and TRBJ2-7, with a weak D call TRBD1 (5 bases). CDR1 and CDR2 (germline): SGHRS, YFSETQ. The CDR3 is 15 residues long. Trimming stripped 0 bases from V and 7 bases from J, with 17 bases between.

The chain uses TRBV5-4 and TRBJ2-7; perhaps TRBD2 as D (7 bases). V lost 4 bases to trimming and J lost 5 bases, with 16 bases between them. Germline V lookup: CDR1 SGHNT, CDR2 YYREEE (reference sequence). CDR3 size: 14 residues. The DNA for the CDR3 is TGTGCCAGCAGCCAGCCGGGGGGCAGGAACGAGCAGTACTTC. Amino acid sequence: CASSQPGGRNEQYF.

This rearrangement joins TRBV19 to TRBJ1-2; possibly TRBD1 for D (6 bases). The V and J ends lost 3 bases and 7 bases respectively, with 15 bases between them. CDR1 and CDR2 (germline): LNHDA, SQIVND (reference sequence). The length of the CDR3 is 14 residues. CDR3 region: CASSISRQVVGYTF. CDR3 bases: TGTGCCAGTAGTATTTCACGACAGGTGGTTGGCTACACCTTC.

V gene TRBV5-4 combines with J gene TRBJ1-1; no reliable D call. The CDR3 is made up of 12 amino acids. Germline CDR1 reads SGHNT; CDR2 reads YYREEE (reference sequence). V dropped 0 bases and J dropped 10 bases, with 10 bases sitting between them. The CDR3 spells CASSLDSMGAFF. CDR3 in DNA: TGTGCCAGCAGCTTGGATTCTATGGGAGCTTTCTTT. Looking up the rest from reference TRBV5-4 and TRBJ1-1 gives the full variable domain: ETGVTQSPTHLIKTRGQQVTLRCSSQSGHNTVSWYQQALGQGPQFIFQYYREEENGRGNFPPRFSGLQFPNYSSELNVNALELDDSALYLCASSLDSMGAFFGQGTRLTVV.

The chain couples TRBV27 to TRBJ1-1; D remains unclear. Germline assignment: CDR1 MNHEY and CDR2 SMNVEV (reference sequence). This CDR3 is 15 amino acids long. Deletions cut 1 base from V and 1 base from J, with 10 bases between. This CDR3 reads CASSLFSQPNTEAFF. CDR3 in DNA: TGTGCCAGCAGTTTATTCAGTCAGCCGAACACTGAAGCTTTCTTT.

In this sample, this clone turned up once. V usage is TRBV7-6 and J usage is TRBJ2-3, with 7 bases identical to TRBD2. V dropped 2 bases and J dropped 14; count of bases not matched to a gene: 10. CDR3 length equals 13 residues. Germline CDR1 reads SGHVS; CDR2 reads FNYEAQ. The CDR3 DNA reads TGTGCCAGCAGCTTATCGGGGGGAGATTATCCGTATTTT. The encoded protein is CASSLSGGDYPYF. The full variable domain, rest sourced from reference TRBV7-6 and TRBJ2-3, is GAGVSQSPRYKVTKRGQDVALRCDPISGHVSLYWYRQALGQGPEFLTYFNYEAQQDKSGLPNDRFSAERPEGSISTLTIQRTEQRDSAMYRCASSLSGGDYPYFGPGTRLTVL.

This rearrangement joins TRBV7-9 to TRBJ2-7, with D unresolved. The V end lost 4 bases, the J end lost 5 bases, and 12 bases lay between the germline ends. CDR1 SEHNR and CDR2 FQNEAQ come from the germline V gene (reference sequence). This CDR3 is 13 amino acids long. CDR3 amino acids: CASSSSKLDEQYF. The CDR3 nucleotides are TGTGCCAGCAGCTCAAGCAAGTTGGACGAGCAGTACTTC.

This chain uses TRBV10-3 with TRBJ2-7; no definite D call. The CDR3 sequence is 11 residues long. Trimming pared 6 bases from V and 6 bases from J, leaving 9 bases between. Germline CDR1 reads ENHRY; CDR2 reads SYGVKD. The CDR3 is CAISPGAEQYF. The CDR3 DNA is TGTGCCATCAGCCCCGGCGCCGAGCAGTACTTC.

The V gene is TRBV6-5, the J gene TRBJ2-7, with 8 bases lining up with TRBD2. CDR1 and CDR2 from the germline V gene are MNHEY and SVGAGI. With 6 bases clipped from V and 0 bases from J, the junction kept 4 bases outside the gene matches. The CDR3 extends over 14 amino acids. In DNA form, the CDR3 reads TGTGCCAGCAGCCTAGCGGGCGACTCCTACGAGCAGTACTTC. Translating gives CASSLAGDSYEQYF.

The chain joins TRBV6-1 to TRBJ2-3; D is perhaps TRBD1 (6 bases). The CDR3 extends over 13 amino acids. Germline CDR1 reads MNHNS; CDR2 reads SASEGT. The V and J ends lost 7 bases and 3 bases respectively, with 11 bases between them. The CDR3 loop is CASKPQGTDTQYF. The CDR3 region has the DNA TGTGCCAGCAAGCCGCAGGGGACAGATACGCAGTATTTT.

This chain uses TRBV4-1 with TRBJ1-4, with 9 bases identical to TRBD1. There are 15 residues in the CDR3. V was clipped by 5 bases and J by 10 bases; unmatched bases: 11. Germline lookup yields CDR1 MGHRA and CDR2 YSYEKL. The CDR3 DNA sequence: TGCGCCAGCAGCGCCCGGGACAGGGATTTTCGAAAACTGTTTTTT. Translated, it gives CASSARDRDFRKLFF.

The V gene is TRBV27, the J gene TRBJ2-3; 13 positions match TRBD2. In germline, CDR1 is MNHEY, CDR2 SMNVEV (reference sequence). J gave up 0 bases and V 5 bases, and 5 bases lay outside the gene matches. The CDR3 loop spans 17 amino acids. CDR3 in DNA: TGTGCCAGCAGTGTCGGGACTAGCGGGAAAAGCACAGATACGCAGTATTTT. Translation: CASSVGTSGKSTDTQYF.

The J gene is TRBJ1-1, the V gene TRBV19; tentative D call: TRBD1 (6 bases). V was pared by 4 bases and J by 1 base, with 13 bases between. Germline CDR1 LNHDA, CDR2 SQIVND (reference sequence). This CDR3 comprises 15 residues. The CDR3: CASSTPQQGNTEAFF. CDR3 nucleotides: TGTGCCAGTAGTACCCCACAACAGGGGAACACTGAAGCTTTCTTT.

The gene calls are TRBV19 and TRBJ2-7; weak D call: TRBD1 (5 bases). The CDR3 is 14 amino acids. The V and J ends lost 3 bases and 1 base respectively, with 10 bases between them. Per germline, CDR1 LNHDA and CDR2 SQIVND (reference sequence). The CDR3 bases are TGTGCCAGTAGTATGACAGCGAGTTCCTACGAGCAGTACTTC. This sequence encodes CASSMTASSYEQYF.